The 20 T cell receptor beta chains in this list originate from one sample, sequenced in a study of blood T cell repertoires in COVID-19. Data came from immunoSEQ multiplex PCR; TCRdb stores just in-frame clones and leaves some out. The sample carries hundreds of thousands of clones, 88% recorded once. Material for sequencing was peripheral blood. The receptors stem from a man older than 75 with acute or convalescent COVID-19.

The table lists this clone with a few counts. The chain combines TRBV4-2 with TRBJ2-3, with 12 nucleotides matching TRBD2. V gave up 2 bases and J gave up 6 bases; unmatched junction bases: 6. The CDR3 extends over 16 amino acids. Germline V gene lookup returns CDR1 LGHNA and CDR2 YNFKEQ. The CDR3 reads CASSQKLAGGGDTQYF. The CDR3 nucleotides read TGTGCCAGCAGCCAAAAACTAGCGGGAGGAGGCGATACGCAGTATTTT.

This clone was observed a few times. This rearrangement joins TRBV19 to TRBJ1-2, with D unclear. The CDR3 contains 14 residues. CDR1 is LNHDA and CDR2 is SQIVND in the germline V gene (reference sequence). V shed 3 bases and J shed 4 bases, with 12 bases lying between them. In DNA, the CDR3 is TGTGCCAGTAGTATGCAGTTGGAGATCTATGGCTACACCTTC. Encoded protein: CASSMQLEIYGYTF.

This chain joins TRBV5-5 and TRBJ2-5; D is ambiguous. V was clipped by 0 bases and J by 4 bases, with 10 bases between them. The CDR3 contains 14 residues. Germline V gives CDR1 SGHKS, CDR2 YYEKEE (reference sequence). The CDR3 nucleotides are TGTGCCAGCAGCTTGGCCCCCCTACCAGAGACCCAGTACTTC. Protein sequence: CASSLAPLPETQYF.

The chain has TRBV6-5 and TRBJ1-2; a possible D gene is TRBD1 (6 bases). Trimming took off 4 bases at V and 2 bases at J, with 8 bases between the two ends. The length of the CDR3 is 13 residues. CDR1 MNHEY and CDR2 SVGAGI come from the germline V gene. CDR3 nucleotide sequence: TGTGCCAGCAGTTTTGGACAGAACTATGGCTACACCTTC. It yields the protein CASSFGQNYGYTF.

The genes are TRBV7-8 and TRBJ1-3; TRBD1 matches at 7 bases. The V gene's germline CDR1 is SGHVS and CDR2 FQNEAQ. Trimming took 6 bases from V and 1 from J; bases not matched to a gene: 3. This CDR3 has 14 residues. The CDR3 DNA sequence: TGTGCCAGCAGACAACAGGGGTCTGGAAACACCATATATTTT. Its translation is CASRQQGSGNTIYF. The variable domain in full, completed from reference TRBV7-8 and TRBJ1-3, reads GAGVSQSPRYKVAKRGQDVALRCDPISGHVSLFWYQQALGQGPEFLTYFQNEAQLDKSGLPSDRFFAERPEGSVSTLKIQRTQQEDSAVYLCASRQQGSGNTIYFGEGSWLTVV.

The CDR3 spells CASSPGDNPYEQYF. The CDR3 region has the DNA TGTGCCAGCAGCCCAGGGGACAATCCCTACGAGCAGTACTTC. This chain joins TRBV11-2 and TRBJ2-7, with D maybe TRBD1 (6 bases). The CDR3 length is 14 residues. Germline V gives CDR1 SGHAT, CDR2 FQNNGV. The ends were cut back, 5 bases at V and 2 bases at J, with 13 bases in the middle.

As concerns this clone: Distinct nucleotide sequences in the sample also encode this CDR3. The V gene is TRBV19, the J gene TRBJ1-1; TRBD1 matches 8 bases. Germline CDR1 LNHDA, CDR2 SQIVND (reference sequence). V lost 5 bases, J lost 3 bases, and 2 bases stayed unmatched. This CDR3 region has 13 residues. Written as DNA, the CDR3 is TGTGCCAGTAGTTCGACAGGGGACACTGAAGCTTTCTTT. It translates to CASSSTGDTEAFF.

This rearrangement joins TRBV23-1 to TRBJ1-5, with D perhaps TRBD1 (5 bases). TRBV23-1 is labeled an ORF, and its function is uncertain. The V end lost 5 bases, the J end lost 0 bases, and 14 bases lay between the germline ends. The CDR3 covers 16 residues. The CDR3, as DNA: TGCGCCAGCAGTTCCCCAGGGTTCTTTAGCAATCAGCCCCAGCATTTT. This translates into CASSSPGFFSNQPQHF.

The V gene is TRBV3-1 (or the pseudogene TRBV3-2), the J gene TRBJ1-2; 12 nucleotides match TRBD1. The germline CDR1 and CDR2 sequences are LGHDT and YNNKEL (reference sequence). CDR3 length: 14 amino acids. V lost 4 bases and J lost 7; bases outside the gene matches: 4. The CDR3 region is CASSRGQGASGYTF. The CDR3 bases are TGTGCCAGCAGCCGGGGACAGGGGGCGAGTGGCTACACCTTC.

This rearrangement joins TRBV5-5 to TRBJ2-7; TRBD2 matches 9 bases. Germline CDR1 reads SGHKS; CDR2 reads YYEKEE (reference sequence). V trimming: 0 bases; J trimming: 2 bases; junction bases outside the gene matches: 0. This CDR3 has 14 residues. CDR3 sequence (DNA): TGTGCCAGCAGCTTGGCTAGCGGGGCCTACGAGCAGTACTTC. The encoded protein is CASSLASGAYEQYF.

This clone occurred once. V and J are TRBV9 and TRBJ2-1; tentative D call: TRBD2 (6 bases). CDR3 length: 16 amino acids. Trimming left V 0 bases short and J 3 bases short, with 13 bases between. Germline V lookup: CDR1 SGDLS, CDR2 YYNGEE. CDR3 region: CASSVEGRGSYNEQFF. The CDR3, as DNA: TGTGCCAGCAGCGTAGAAGGCCGGGGGAGCTACAATGAGCAGTTCTTC.

This rearrangement joins TRBV19 to TRBJ2-1, with 13 bases aligning to TRBD2. J was trimmed by 10 bases and V by 5 bases; bases with no gene match: 8. Per the germline V gene, CDR1 is LNHDA and CDR2 is SQIVND (reference sequence). The CDR3 consists of 15 residues. DNA for the CDR3: TGTGCCAGTAGTCGCCTCGGGACTAGCGGGAACGAGCAGTTCTTC. This codes for CASSRLGTSGNEQFF.

The rearrangement links TRBV10-3 to TRBJ1-2; 7 nucleotides match TRBD1. Germline V gene data show CDR1 as ENHRY and CDR2 as SYGVKD. V was clipped by 6 bases and J by 3 bases; unmatched bases: 4. The CDR3 runs 13 residues. The DNA of the CDR3 is TGTGCCATCAGAGGGACAGCGGACTATGGCTACACCTTC. Amino acids: CAIRGTADYGYTF.

This clone has only a few counts. This rearrangement joins TRBV5-4 to TRBJ2-1, with 7 bases fitting TRBD2. Germline values: CDR1 SGHNT, CDR2 YYREEE (reference sequence). Germline trimming cut 4 bases from V and 3 bases from J; bases unmatched to any gene: 10. The CDR3 loop spans 16 amino acids. Here the CDR3 reads CASSIQTGGSYNEQFF. The CDR3 nucleotides are TGTGCCAGCAGCATCCAGACCGGGGGGAGCTACAATGAGCAGTTCTTC.

The genes are TRBV13 and TRBJ2-7, with TRBD1 identical over 12 bases. The trim removed 0 bases at V and 4 bases at J, leaving 7 bases unmatched. Germline V gives CDR1 PRHDT, CDR2 FYEKMQ (reference sequence). There are 17 residues in the CDR3. CDR3 in amino acids: CASSLGYRDRGRYEQYF. DNA for the CDR3: TGTGCCAGCAGCTTAGGCTACCGGGACAGGGGGCGATACGAGCAGTACTTC.

The chain links TRBV12-3 or TRBV12-4 to TRBJ1-6, with no clear D. V was cut by 1 base and J by 10 bases, with 8 bases left in between. The CDR3 runs to 13 residues. The CDR3 loop is CASSLGDRSPLHF. The CDR3 bases are TGTGCCAGCAGTTTAGGAGATCGGTCACCCCTCCACTTT.

The V gene is TRBV28, the J gene TRBJ1-2, with TRBD1 matching over 9 bases. The CDR3 consists of 15 residues. Trimming at V came to 5 bases and at J to 13 bases, leaving 17 bases not matched to a gene. The germline gives CDR1 MDHEN, CDR2 SYDVKM. The DNA for the CDR3 is TGTGCCAGCAGTCCCGGGCCTGGGACAGGGTATTTTTGCACCTTC. Translated: CASSPGPGTGYFCTF.

V and J are TRBV27 and TRBJ2-3, with a weak D call TRBD2 (5 bases). The length of the CDR3 is 13 residues. Germline CDR1 is MNHEY and CDR2 is SMNVEV (reference sequence). V was cut by 3 bases and J by 3 bases, with 7 bases left in between. The CDR3 nucleotides read TGTGCCAGCAGTTTTCGGGGAACAGATACGCAGTATTTT. Its protein product is CASSFRGTDTQYF.

DNA for the CDR3: TGTGCCAGCAGTGTCCGGGACAGGGTAAGGGTGAAGCAGTTCTTC. Translation: CASSVRDRVRVKQFF. The chain uses TRBV28 and TRBJ2-1, with TRBD1 identical over 9 bases. The germline V gene encodes CDR1 MDHEN and CDR2 SYDVKM. Germline trimming cut 5 bases from V and 11 bases from J; bases unmatched to any gene: 13. The CDR3 totals 15 residues.

The V call is TRBV27, the J call TRBJ2-2; D remains ambiguous. Germline loops: CDR1 MNHEY, CDR2 SMNVEV (reference sequence). V was cut by 3 bases and J by 4 bases, with 9 bases left in between. The CDR3 runs 14 residues. CDR3 loop: CASSFLPPTGELFF. In nucleotides, the CDR3 is TGTGCCAGCAGTTTCCTACCCCCCACCGGGGAGCTGTTTTTT.